This TCR beta chain was found in a study of blood T cell repertoires in COVID-19. In the study overall: Material from acute and convalescent COVID-19 was sourced from the United States, Italy and Spain. T cells, B-cell-depleted T cells, or PBMCs supplied cDNA or gDNA.

Trimming removed 6 bases from V and 11 bases from J; junction bases left unmatched: 13. Per germline, CDR1 SGHTA and CDR2 FQGNSA. The CDR3 runs to 16 residues. The authors' processing: For nucleated cells, counts were estimated from reference gene primer amplification. This table comes from immunoSEQ multiplex PCR, and its TCRdb copy is limited to in-frame clones, with some not included. The DNA was the basis for D and trimming; V, J and clone size are from that table. The repertoire holds 85,000 to 100,000 clones, with about three quarters as singletons. This clone occurred a few times. The material sequenced was peripheral blood. The chain uses TRBV7-2 and TRBJ1-6; TRBD1 agrees at 10 bases. This receptor was taken from a man in his fifties or sixties who had recovered from COVID-19. The CDR3 here is CASSWGTGAWGAPLHF. Written as DNA, the CDR3 is TGTGCCAGCAGTTGGGGGACAGGGGCTTGGGGGGCACCCCTCCACTTT.